These 21 T cell receptor beta chains originate from one sample sequenced in a study of cytomegalovirus exposure and HLA in healthy donors. PCR used 60 Vbeta primers and 13 Jbeta primers. Using immunoSEQ multiplex PCR, the repertoire was profiled, and TCRdb retains in-frame clones only, with some absent. The sample holds around 150,000 clones, 80% seen once. The material sequenced was PBMCs. These receptors were obtained from a young man in good health and CMV-seronegative.

The chain joins TRBV6-4 to TRBJ1-1, with D possibly TRBD1 on 5 matching bases. V lost 6 bases, J lost 0 bases, and 14 bases lay in between. This CDR3 contains 15 residues. Germline V gives CDR1 MRHNA, CDR2 SNTAGT. The CDR3 sequence: CASSSEAGMNTEAFF. The CDR3 DNA is TGTGCCAGCAGCTCCGAGGCAGGGATGAACACTGAAGCTTTCTTT.

J is TRBJ1-1 and V is TRBV5-4; the D is unclear. The CDR3 covers 13 residues. Germline CDR1 and CDR2: SGHNT and YYREEE (reference sequence). Between the trimmed V and J ends, which lost 4 bases and 1 base, there was a span of 8 bases. The CDR3 coding sequence is TGTGCCAGCAGCGCCCTAGGGAACACTGAAGCTTTCTTT. Translating it yields CASSALGNTEAFF. The full variable domain, rest sourced from reference TRBV5-4 and TRBJ1-1, is ETGVTQSPTHLIKTRGQQVTLRCSSQSGHNTVSWYQQALGQGPQFIFQYYREEENGRGNFPPRFSGLQFPNYSSELNVNALELDDSALYLCASSALGNTEAFFGQGTRLTVV.

The V gene is TRBV11-2, the J gene TRBJ2-2; possibly TRBD1 for D (6 bases). This CDR3 region has 17 residues. The V gene's germline CDR1 is SGHAT and CDR2 FQNNGV. The ends were cut back, 7 bases at V and 7 bases at J, with 25 bases in the middle. The CDR3 DNA reads TGTGCCAGCACTTTTTTCAAATTCAGGGGTTCGGGCGGGGAGCTGTTTTTT. It is translated as CASTFFKFRGSGGELFF.

The chain couples TRBV10-3 to TRBJ1-4; D is perhaps TRBD1 (6 bases). V dropped 11 bases and J dropped 4 bases, with 11 bases sitting between them. The CDR3 is made up of 12 amino acids. Germline V gene data show CDR1 as ENHRY and CDR2 as SYGVKD. The CDR3 nucleotides are TGTGCCCCGACAGGTGGTAATGAAAAACTGTTTTTT. This sequence encodes CAPTGGNEKLFF.

This clone came up a few times. The rearrangement uses TRBV30 and TRBJ2-1; 12 bases map to TRBD2. Looked up from germline, CDR1 is GTSNPN and CDR2 is SVGIG (reference sequence). The CDR3 is made up of 17 amino acids. J was trimmed by 8 bases and V by 1 base; bases with no gene match: 12. CDR3 loop: CAWSAPLLAGGFDEQFF. CDR3 bases: TGTGCCTGGAGTGCCCCTTTGCTAGCGGGAGGGTTTGATGAGCAGTTCTTC. Full variable domain (rest looked up from reference TRBV30 and TRBJ2-1): SQTIHQWPATLVQPVGSPLSLECTVEGTSNPNLYWYRQAAGRGLQLLFYSVGIGQISSEVPQNLSASRPQDRQFILSSKKLLLSDSGFYLCAWSAPLLAGGFDEQFFGPGTRLTVL.

CDR3 in amino acids: CASRTTQGQGGYEQYF. In DNA form, the CDR3 reads TGTGCCAGCAGGACCACTCAAGGACAGGGAGGGTACGAGCAGTACTTC. The J gene is TRBJ2-7, the V gene TRBV6-6, with a possible D match to TRBD1 (8 bases). Germline V CDR1 and CDR2: MNHNY, SVGAGI (reference sequence). The CDR3 spans 16 residues. V was clipped by 6 bases and J by 4 bases, with 22 bases between them.

V and J are TRBV5-8 and TRBJ1-2, with 10 bases identical to TRBD1. V was pared by 4 bases and J by 2 bases, with 5 bases of the junction left unmatched. This CDR3 contains 15 residues. Germline CDR1 and CDR2: SGHTS and YDEGEE. In DNA form, the CDR3 reads TGTGCCAGCAGCCCAGAGACAGGGGGCAACTATGGCTACACCTTC. Residues: CASSPETGGNYGYTF.

The chain uses TRBV5-1 and TRBJ2-1, with D perhaps matching TRBD2 (5 bases). Trimming left V 7 bases short and J 7 bases short, with 9 bases between. The CDR3 has 11 amino acids. Looked up from germline, CDR1 is SGHRS and CDR2 is YFSETQ. CDR3 loop: CASASGNEQFF. CDR3 nucleotides: TGCGCCAGCGCTTCGGGGAATGAGCAGTTCTTC.

This clone was found a few times. The rearrangement uses TRBV9 and TRBJ2-1, with 9 bases lining up with TRBD2. The length of the CDR3 is 19 residues. CDR1 and CDR2 (germline): SGDLS, YYNGEE. V gave up 0 bases and J gave up 10 bases; unmatched junction bases: 20. Here the CDR3 reads CASSVATGLAEGSGEEQFF. CDR3 in DNA: TGTGCCAGCAGCGTAGCTACGGGACTAGCAGAGGGGAGCGGGGAAGAGCAGTTCTTC.

This sequence joins TRBV5-1 and TRBJ1-1, with unresolved D. Germline V gives CDR1 SGHRS, CDR2 YFSETQ. The V gene lost 0 bases and the J gene lost 5 bases, with 8 bases spanning the gap. The CDR3 runs 13 residues. The CDR3 region has the DNA TGCGCCAGCAGCTTGGGCGCTAAGACTGAAGCTTTCTTT. This gives the protein CASSLGAKTEAFF.

The chain carries TRBV7-9 and TRBJ1-1; 7 bases agree with TRBD1. The CDR3 covers 16 residues. The ends lost 0 bases at V and 4 bases at J; junction bases unmatched: 8. Germline V gene data show CDR1 as SEHNR and CDR2 as FQNEAQ (reference sequence). The CDR3 spells CASSLAQGESGTEAFF. The CDR3, as DNA: TGTGCCAGCAGCTTAGCGCAGGGGGAAAGCGGCACTGAAGCTTTCTTT.

The chain combines TRBV28 with TRBJ2-7; TRBD2 might be the D (6 bases). The V gene lost 1 base and the J gene lost 10 bases, with 17 bases spanning the gap. The germline V gene encodes CDR1 MDHEN and CDR2 SYDVKM. The CDR3 length is 14 residues. CDR3 loop: CASSLFGGRMPQYF. For the CDR3, the DNA is TGTGCCAGCAGTTTATTTGGGGGGAGAATGCCCCAGTACTTC.

The CDR3 protein is CASSFLERSEKLFF. For the CDR3, the DNA is TGTGCCAGCAGCTTTTTGGAGAGAAGTGAAAAACTGTTTTTT. This rearrangement joins TRBV7-6 to TRBJ1-4; unclear D gene. The V gene's germline CDR1 is SGHVS and CDR2 FNYEAQ. The CDR3 contains 14 residues. V was pared by 3 bases and J by 7 bases, with 12 bases between.

The chain has TRBV30 and TRBJ2-4; D is unresolved. Germline V gene lookup returns CDR1 GTSNPN and CDR2 SVGIG (reference sequence). This CDR3 is 14 amino acids long. The V gene lost 4 bases and the J gene lost 0 bases, with 10 bases spanning the gap. CDR3 sequence (DNA): TGTGCCTGGAACCGCAGGCTAGCCAAAAACATTCAGTACTTC. Protein product: CAWNRRLAKNIQYF.

The chain links TRBV5-6 to TRBJ2-1; 7 positions agree with TRBD2. V shed 5 bases, J shed 4 bases, and the junction held 6 bases outside the gene matches. Germline V gene lookup returns CDR1 SGHDT and CDR2 YYEEEE. CDR3 size: 14 residues. The CDR3 DNA is TGTGCCAGCAGAATCGGGGGGAGATACAATGAGCAGTTCTTC. It translates to CASRIGGRYNEQFF.

This sequence joins TRBV7-3 and TRBJ2-2; D is unclear. The CDR3 has 14 amino acids. Germline values: CDR1 SGHTA, CDR2 FQGTGA. V lost 8 bases and J lost 3, with 13 bases in between. The CDR3 is CASASGVDTGELFF. The DNA for the CDR3 is TGTGCCAGCGCGTCGGGTGTTGACACCGGGGAGCTGTTTTTT.

V usage is TRBV7-6 and J usage is TRBJ1-3, with unresolved D. CDR1 and CDR2 (germline): SGHVS, FNYEAQ. The CDR3 runs 16 residues. The V and J ends lost 2 bases and 2 bases respectively, with 13 bases between them. The CDR3 loop is CASSLTLRGPGNTIYF. CDR3 bases: TGTGCCAGCAGCTTAACTCTTCGCGGCCCTGGAAACACCATATATTTT.

The genes are TRBV7-2 and TRBJ2-4, with D possibly matching TRBD1 (5 bases). Looked up from germline, CDR1 is SGHTA and CDR2 is FQGNSA. The length of the CDR3 is 17 residues. The V and J ends lost 5 bases and 0 bases respectively, with 17 bases between them. The CDR3 DNA reads TGTGCCAGCAGCCGAACACAGGCTGGCCTAGCCAAAAACATTCAGTACTTC. Its protein product is CASSRTQAGLAKNIQYF.

CDR3 region: CASNEHLGDTQYF. DNA for the CDR3: TGTGCCAGCAATGAACATCTTGGAGATACGCAGTATTTT. This chain connects TRBV7-9 to TRBJ2-3; D is ambiguous. The V end was cut by 7 bases, the J end by 5 bases, with 13 bases between. The V gene's germline CDR1 is SEHNR and CDR2 FQNEAQ (reference sequence). The CDR3 has 13 residues. Variable domain in full (rest from reference TRBV7-9 and TRBJ2-3): DTGVSQNPRHKITKRGQNVTFRCDPISEHNRLYWYRQTLGQGPEFLTYFQNEAQLEKSRLLSDRFSAERPKGSFSTLEIQRTEQGDSAMYLCASNEHLGDTQYFGPGTRLTVL.

The J gene is TRBJ1-1, the V gene TRBV4-1; D perhaps matches TRBD1 (6 bases). The CDR3 totals 17 residues. The germline V and J ends were trimmed by 4 bases and 0 bases, with 18 bases remaining between them. Looked up from germline, CDR1 is MGHRA and CDR2 is YSYEKL. CDR3 sequence (DNA): TGCGCCAGCAGCCGACTATACGGGGGGCCTTTGAACACTGAAGCTTTCTTT. It specifies CASSRLYGGPLNTEAFF.

J is TRBJ2-7 and V is TRBV2; 9 bases agree with TRBD1. The CDR3 has 13 residues. J gave up 5 bases and V 6 bases, and 5 bases lay outside the gene matches. Germline V gene data show CDR1 as SNHLY and CDR2 as FYNNEI. Written as DNA, the CDR3 is TGTGCCAGCAGGGGGACAGGGTCCCACGAGCAGTACTTC. Its translation is CASRGTGSHEQYF.